Following are 27 T cell receptor beta chains from one sample sequenced in a study of cytomegalovirus exposure and HLA in healthy donors. PCR primers comprised 60 Vbeta and 13 Jbeta primers. Using immunoSEQ multiplex PCR, the repertoire was profiled, and TCRdb retains in-frame clones only, with some absent. The sample contains roughly 190,000 clones, 81% of which appear only once. Material: PBMCs. These receptors originate from a man aged 45-65 years in good health and CMV-seronegative.

The chain couples TRBV7-2 to TRBJ1-2, with D possibly TRBD1 on 6 matching bases. The CDR3 runs 15 residues. The germline V gene has CDR1 SGHTA and CDR2 FQGNSA. Trimming cost V 4 bases and J 4 bases, with 16 bases left between them. CDR3 in DNA: TGTGCCAGCAGCTCGACACAGGGTTTACTCTATGGCTACACCTTC. It encodes CASSSTQGLLYGYTF.

This clone was seen a single time. The V gene is TRBV7-4, the J gene TRBJ2-7, with 8 bases aligning to TRBD1. The CDR3 spans 15 residues. V was clipped by 5 bases and J by 4 bases; unmatched bases: 10. CDR1 is SGHVT and CDR2 is SQSDAQ in the germline V gene. The CDR3: CASSPFQGATYEQYF. CDR3 coding DNA: TGTGCCAGCAGCCCATTTCAGGGGGCGACTTACGAGCAGTACTTC.

In the case of this clone: The sample has other DNA sequences that encode this CDR3 too. The chain combines TRBV5-1 with TRBJ1-5; a weak D match, TRBD1 (5 bases). Trimming took 0 bases from V and 7 from J, leaving 8 bases between them. CDR3 length equals 13 residues. Germline V gene lookup returns CDR1 SGHRS and CDR2 YFSETQ. In DNA, the CDR3 is TGCGCCAGCAGCTTGGCCGGGGGACAGCCCCAGCATTTT. Protein product: CASSLAGGQPQHF.

The CDR3 region is CATGQATYEQYF. CDR3 in DNA: TGTGCCACGGGACAGGCAACCTACGAGCAGTACTTC. This rearrangement joins TRBV10-3 to TRBJ2-7, with 8 bases matching TRBD1. Germline-derived CDR1 and CDR2 are ENHRY and SYGVKD. The V segment lost 10 bases and the J segment 2 bases; nucleotides outside the gene matches: 4. The CDR3 has 12 residues.

The J gene is TRBJ2-3, the V gene TRBV10-1; D gene ambiguous. This CDR3 has 14 residues. Per the germline V gene, CDR1 is WNHNN and CDR2 is SYGVQD (reference sequence). V was shortened by 4 bases and J by 0 bases, with 8 bases between the two germline ends. The CDR3 DNA is TGCGCCAGCAGTGGGAGTGAGAGCACAGATACGCAGTATTTT. This gives the protein CASSGSESTDTQYF.

The chain carries TRBV7-2 and TRBJ1-1; 8 positions agree with TRBD1. Trimming removed 5 bases from V and 10 bases from J; junction bases left unmatched: 9. In germline, CDR1 is SGHTA, CDR2 FQGNSA. The CDR3 is 13 amino acids. CDR3 DNA sequence: TGTGCCAGCAGCACCGGACAGGGAGATAGAGCTTTCTTT. It specifies CASSTGQGDRAFF.

The chain carries TRBV7-8 and TRBJ2-5; 7 nucleotides line up with TRBD2. With V trimmed by 5 bases and J by 7 bases, 7 bases remained unmatched. CDR3 length equals 13 residues. The germline CDR1 and CDR2 sequences are SGHVS and FQNEAQ. The CDR3 coding sequence is TGTGCCAGCAGCCAGGACTTAGCGGGGACCCAGTACTTC. Its translation is CASSQDLAGTQYF.

The chain combines TRBV2 with TRBJ1-1; D is perhaps TRBD1 (6 bases). The CDR3 totals 14 residues. V shed 8 bases and J shed 0 bases, with 13 bases lying between them. The germline V gene encodes CDR1 SNHLY and CDR2 FYNNEI. The CDR3 nucleotides are TGTGCCAGCGGGAAGACAGGAGTGAACACTGAAGCTTTCTTT. As protein: CASGKTGVNTEAFF.

This clone was detected only a few times. The rearrangement uses TRBV7-2 and TRBJ1-1, with 10 bases lining up with TRBD1. Per germline, CDR1 SGHTA and CDR2 FQGNSA. The CDR3 runs 15 residues. The trim removed 2 bases at V and 5 bases at J, leaving 5 bases unmatched. For the CDR3, the DNA is TGTGCCAGCAGCTTAAGGACAGGGGGGGGAACTGAAGCTTTCTTT. It yields the protein CASSLRTGGGTEAFF.

This chain links TRBV15 with TRBJ2-7; no firm D call. The length of the CDR3 is 12 residues. V lost 2 bases and J 6 bases, leaving 8 bases between the germline ends. Per the germline V gene, CDR1 is LNHNV and CDR2 is YYDKDF (reference sequence). In nucleotides, the CDR3 is TGTGCCACCAGCAGATTGGCTGCCGAGCAGTACTTC. Its protein product is CATSRLAAEQYF. Full variable domain (outside the CDR3, taken from reference TRBV15 and TRBJ2-7): DAMVIQNPRYQVTQFGKPVTLSCSQTLNHNVMYWYQQKSSQAPKLLFHYYDKDFNNEADTPDNFQSRRPNTSFCFLDIRSPGLGDTAMYLCATSRLAAEQYFGPGTRLTVT.

The chain uses TRBV5-5 and TRBJ1-2; D unclear. The CDR3 covers 15 residues. The V and J ends lost 0 bases and 0 bases respectively, with 9 bases between them. Germline V CDR1 and CDR2: SGHKS, YYEKEE (reference sequence). For the CDR3, the DNA is TGTGCCAGCAGCTTGGTTGGAGGGACTAACTATGGCTACACCTTC. It encodes CASSLVGGTNYGYTF.

V usage is TRBV7-8 and J usage is TRBJ2-1, with TRBD1 matching 12 bases. V gave up 4 bases and J gave up 7 bases; unmatched junction bases: 5. This CDR3 is built from 15 residues. Germline V gives CDR1 SGHVS, CDR2 FQNEAQ. Here the CDR3 reads CASSYWDRGLNEQFF. The DNA of the CDR3 is TGTGCCAGCAGCTACTGGGACAGGGGGCTAAATGAGCAGTTCTTC.

This clone was seen a single time. V is TRBV13 and J is TRBJ2-5, with TRBD2 identical over 11 bases. J was trimmed by 11 bases and V by 4 bases; bases with no gene match: 12. This CDR3 comprises 15 residues. Germline CDR1 and CDR2: PRHDT and FYEKMQ (reference sequence). The CDR3 protein is CASSWEGLAGGEQYF. In DNA, the CDR3 is TGTGCCAGCAGCTGGGAGGGGCTAGCGGGGGGTGAGCAGTACTTC. The full variable domain, with the rest looked up from reference TRBV13 and TRBJ2-5, is AAGVIQSPRHLIKEKRETATLKCYPIPRHDTVYWYQQGPGQDPQFLISFYEKMQSDKGSIPDRFSAQQFSDYHSELNMSSLELGDSALYFCASSWEGLAGGEQYFGPGTRLLVL.

The gene calls are TRBV4-2 and TRBJ1-4, with TRBD1 matching over 7 bases. The V segment lost 3 bases and the J segment 0 bases; nucleotides outside the gene matches: 4. Per germline, CDR1 LGHNA and CDR2 YNFKEQ. CDR3 length equals 16 residues. This chain's CDR3 is CASSQKTGTTNEKLFF. The CDR3 region has the DNA TGTGCCAGCAGCCAGAAGACAGGGACAACTAATGAAAAACTGTTTTTT.

Only a few counts were recorded for this clone. The rearrangement joins TRBV21-1 to TRBJ1-5. TRBV21-1 is described as a pseudogene. The CDR3 is made up of 15 amino acids. In DNA form, the CDR3 reads TGTGCCACCCATACACGGGGTTGGAGCAATCAGCCCCAGCATTTT. Its translation: CATHTRGWSNQPQHF.

The chain carries TRBV27 and TRBJ2-5; the match to TRBD1 covers 8 bases. The J call may not be correct, given that the DNA end is closer to TRBJ2-7. The germline V gene has CDR1 MNHEY and CDR2 SMNVEV (reference sequence). The CDR3 totals 14 residues. The CDR3 coding sequence is TGTGCCAGCAGCTCCAGGGGGCGCGTCCACGAGCAGTACTTC. Its translation is CASSSRGRVHEQYF.

The chain has TRBV27 and TRBJ1-2, with 9 bases matching TRBD1. Germline V gene lookup returns CDR1 MNHEY and CDR2 SMNVEV (reference sequence). The junction had 6 bases not matched to a gene; V was cut back by 5 bases and J by 5 bases. This CDR3 contains 14 residues. CDR3 in DNA: TGTGCCAGCAGTAGGTCGGGGACAGGGTATGGCTACACCTTC. Its translation: CASSRSGTGYGYTF.

This rearrangement joins TRBV19 to TRBJ1-6; tentatively, D is TRBD1 (5 bases). The V and J ends lost 0 bases and 7 bases respectively, with 13 bases between them. Germline CDR1 reads LNHDA; CDR2 reads SQIVND (reference sequence). This CDR3 has 16 residues. CDR3 nucleotides: TGTGCCAGTAGTATAGATTGGCAGGGAGGCAATTCACCCCTCCACTTT. Protein product: CASSIDWQGGNSPLHF.

The rearrangement uses TRBV9 and TRBJ1-4, with a tentative D call TRBD1 (6 bases). CDR3 length: 15 residues. V was clipped by 4 bases and J by 5 bases, with 15 bases between them. Germline CDR1 reads SGDLS; CDR2 reads YYNGEE. CDR3 nucleotides: TGTGCCAGCAGCTTTGGGACATCCACGAATGAAAAACTGTTTTTT. Translation gives CASSFGTSTNEKLFF.

This chain connects TRBV7-9 to TRBJ2-7; 9 nucleotides align to TRBD1. V was clipped by 6 bases and J by 1 base; unmatched bases: 4. The CDR3 has 14 residues. CDR1 is SEHNR, CDR2 FQNEAQ, per germline (reference sequence). The CDR3 DNA reads TGTGCCAGCAGTACCGGGACAGGGTCCTACGAGCAGTACTTC. Translation: CASSTGTGSYEQYF.

The chain recombines TRBV5-6 with TRBJ2-7; TRBD1 is a possible D gene (6 bases). The length of the CDR3 is 14 residues. Germline V lookup: CDR1 SGHDT, CDR2 YYEEEE. V was pared by 4 bases and J by 6 bases, with 17 bases between. CDR3 protein: CASSGGQISAEQYF. The CDR3 DNA reads TGTGCCAGCAGCGGTGGACAGATCTCCGCCGAGCAGTACTTC.

J is TRBJ2-2 and V is TRBV18; no firm D call. This CDR3 comprises 14 residues. Trimming removed 2 bases from V and 2 bases from J, with 6 bases in between. Germline values: CDR1 KGHSH, CDR2 LQKENI. CDR3 region: CASSPILNTGELFF. The CDR3 region has the DNA TGTGCCAGCTCACCAATACTTAACACCGGGGAGCTGTTTTTT.

The chain links TRBV18 to TRBJ2-1, with 9 bases matching TRBD2. J was trimmed by 4 bases and V by 3 bases; bases with no gene match: 4. From germline, CDR1 is KGHSH and CDR2 LQKENI. The CDR3 extends over 15 amino acids. CDR3 protein: CASSPIAGDYNEQFF. CDR3 DNA: TGTGCCAGCTCACCTATAGCGGGGGATTACAATGAGCAGTTCTTC.

Concerning this clone: Other DNA sequences of this sample code for an identical CDR3. The chain employs TRBV15 and TRBJ2-7, with TRBD1 as a possible D gene (5 bases). Germline V CDR1 and CDR2: LNHNV, YYDKDF (reference sequence). The CDR3 has 13 residues. Trimming removed 0 bases from V and 3 bases from J, with 6 bases in between. CDR3 protein: CATSRERGYEQYF. The CDR3 coding sequence is TGTGCCACCAGCAGAGAAAGGGGCTACGAGCAGTACTTC.

This chain uses TRBV6-4 with TRBJ1-6; D possibly corresponds to TRBD1 (6 bases). This CDR3 contains 14 residues. Germline V CDR1 and CDR2: MRHNA, SNTAGT. V lost 0 bases to trimming and J lost 10 bases, with 10 bases between them. The CDR3 is CASSDSRGGSPLHF. The CDR3 bases are TGTGCCAGCAGTGACTCTAGAGGGGGATCACCCCTCCACTTT.

The chain joins TRBV2 to TRBJ1-2, with 12 bases lining up with TRBD1. J was trimmed by 2 bases and V by 3 bases; bases with no gene match: 1. CDR1 and CDR2 (germline): SNHLY, FYNNEI. There are 15 residues in the CDR3. The CDR3 coding sequence is TGTGCCAGCAGTGATGGGACAGGGGGCAACTATGGCTACACCTTC. This encodes CASSDGTGGNYGYTF.

A remark on this clone: The junction shows a germline mismatch at one end, possibly a read error. CDR3 DNA sequence: TGTTCCAGCAGCGGGGACAGGGGCCCCTATAATTCACCCCTCCACTTT. This encodes CSSSGDRGPYNSPLHF. The chain links TRBV7-9 to TRBJ1-6, with TRBD1 matching 10 bases. Looked up from germline, CDR1 is SEHNR and CDR2 is FQNEAQ (reference sequence). The CDR3 is 16 amino acids.